This T cell receptor (beta chain) was identified in a study of T-cell memory formation after mild COVID-19. MiXCR, run by TCRdb on the 5' RACE reads, gives a single entry per CDR3 protein. Among some 600,000 distinct CDR3 sequences listed, 15% to 20% were seen once. V shed 2 bases and J shed 9 bases, with 11 bases lying between them. The CDR3 has 13 amino acids. Germline loops: CDR1 MNHEY, CDR2 SVGEGT. This clonotype has only a few counts. V and J are TRBV6-2 or TRBV6-3 and TRBJ2-1; D possibly corresponds to TRBD2 (6 bases). Sequencing was done on a sample of PBMCs or a T cell subset sorted from them (not recorded which). The receptor was derived from an adult woman who had mild COVID-19 (a few samples of this study predate the infection). Cell type and time point are not known. The chain's CDR3 is CASSYPVGGEQFF. CDR3 nucleotide sequence: TGTGCCAGCAGTTACCCCGTCGGGGGTGAGCAGTTCTTC.